Listed below are T cell receptor beta chains from one sample, sequenced in a study of T-cell reconstitution after alpha-beta-depleted transplantation in children. From the PCR reads, TCRdb called clonotypes with MiXCR, one entry per CDR3 protein. Here the sample spans hundreds of thousands of distinct CDR3 sequences, 20% to 30% being singletons. The sample here was PBMCs, mostly from graft donor cells, taken 360 days after TCRalphabeta/CD19-depleted stem cell transplant. The receptors were sampled from a female patient younger than 10 who had a stem cell transplant for congenital amegakaryocytic thrombocytopenia, so the T cells may come from the graft donor. Each CDR3 is given without its conserved first and last residue.

j_call v_call cdr3_aa
TRBJ1-2 TRBV4-1 ASSQFLTAGPHGYT
TRBJ1-4 TRBV29-1 SVQGATNEKLF
TRBJ2-2 TRBV12-3/TRBV12-4 ASSPLGALGIGELF
TRBJ2-5 TRBV12-3/TRBV12-4 ASSVGRGQGEGETQY
TRBJ2-7 TRBV3-1 ASSYPGQGFDEQY
TRBJ1-5 TRBV28 ASSLLGVLGQPQH
TRBJ1-2 TRBV18 ASSPTGRVELKGYT
TRBJ2-1 TRBV7-9 ASSLFYEQF
TRBJ1-2 TRBV7-9 ASSSTGTAIYGYT
TRBJ2-2 TRBV4-3 ASSRLALAGELF
TRBJ2-3 TRBV6-1 ASSRLAGYTDTQY
TRBJ2-7 TRBV27 ASSLLPGFIDEQY
TRBJ2-1 TRBV2 ASSVVLSRVGGGYEQF
TRBJ2-7 TRBV12-3/TRBV12-4 ASSLDRYGEQY
TRBJ1-1 TRBV5-1 ASSFGVETEAF
TRBJ2-5 TRBV6-5 ASSYRRGGETQY
TRBJ2-3 TRBV11-2 ASSLGTGVPDTQY
TRBJ2-1 TRBV20-1 SARPGSKGANEQF
TRBJ2-3 TRBV20-1 SARVGQSLAGVITDTQY
TRBJ2-3 TRBV25-1 ASSEGVDTQY
TRBJ1-1 TRBV30 AWRRGQLNTEAF
TRBJ2-1 TRBV20-1 SARQGLAGLNEQF
TRBJ2-5 TRBV3-1 ASSRTQHRVQETQY
TRBJ2-2 TRBV7-6 ASSPYQGATGELF
TRBJ1-2 TRBV12-3/TRBV12-4 ASSLDRVDGYT
TRBJ2-3 TRBV6-5 ASSYAVRDTQY
TRBJ2-1 TRBV15 ATSRDAFWGYNEQF
TRBJ2-1 TRBV10-3 AIQEKRERDEQF
TRBJ2-7 TRBV4-1 ASSQFGRGPYEQY
TRBJ1-1 TRBV5-1 AGSLERSEAF
TRBJ2-7 TRBV9 ASSTGQTYEQY
TRBJ2-7 TRBV20-1 SASGPSGGEQY
TRBJ2-7 TRBV14 ASSQFYEQY
TRBJ2-2 TRBV4-3 ASSQLGDLTGELF
TRBJ2-2 TRBV12-3/TRBV12-4 ASSLAGDRGRGTGELF
TRBJ2-5 TRBV23-1 ASSHWRQKETRY
TRBJ1-2 TRBV6-1 ASSRHDRGEVNYGYT
TRBJ2-3 TRBV28 ASSPTTGTDTQY
TRBJ2-6 TRBV4-2 ASSQEVRRANVLT
TRBJ2-7 TRBV6-1 ASSVQGSSYEQY
TRBJ1-2 TRBV3-1 ASSRGQPPGYGYT
TRBJ1-5 TRBV18 ASSPLRQGLNQPQH
TRBJ1-4 TRBV10-3 AISAGVKGGEKLF
TRBJ2-7 TRBV7-9 ASSLSGRSSYEQY
TRBJ2-1 TRBV6-2/TRBV6-3 ASRKSGSSYNEQF
TRBJ2-7 TRBV12-3/TRBV12-4 ASSFVSGVAYEQY
TRBJ2-5 TRBV7-2 ASSFLQETTQY
TRBJ2-6 TRBV6-1 ASRDLGANVLT
TRBJ2-1 TRBV18 ASSPKGGWQF
TRBJ2-2 TRBV1 TSSHITGTHISGELF
TRBJ2-1 TRBV6-2/TRBV6-3 ASRIRDRDFGEQF
TRBJ1-5 TRBV15 ATSSEPLQPQH
TRBJ1-1 TRBV7-2 ASSWVWGEAF
TRBJ1-4 TRBV29-1 SVWGGDEKLF
TRBJ2-3 TRBV3-1 ASSQDLDYTDTQY
TRBJ2-5 TRBV9 ASSVPGAGETQY
TRBJ2-5 TRBV29-1 SVDGWQETQY
TRBJ2-5 TRBV4-2 ASSQGMGETQY
TRBJ1-6 TRBV6-1 ASSKGDKHNSPLH